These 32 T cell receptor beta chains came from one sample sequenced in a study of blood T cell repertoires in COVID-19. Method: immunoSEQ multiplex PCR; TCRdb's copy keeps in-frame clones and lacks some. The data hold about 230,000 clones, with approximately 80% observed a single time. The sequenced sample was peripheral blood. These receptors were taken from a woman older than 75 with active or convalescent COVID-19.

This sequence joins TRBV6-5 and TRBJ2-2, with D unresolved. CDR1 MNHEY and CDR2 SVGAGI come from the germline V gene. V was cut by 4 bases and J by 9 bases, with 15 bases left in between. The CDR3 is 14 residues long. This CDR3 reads CASSLLLTGRELFF. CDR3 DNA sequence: TGTGCCAGCAGTTTACTATTGACTGGCAGGGAGCTGTTTTTT.

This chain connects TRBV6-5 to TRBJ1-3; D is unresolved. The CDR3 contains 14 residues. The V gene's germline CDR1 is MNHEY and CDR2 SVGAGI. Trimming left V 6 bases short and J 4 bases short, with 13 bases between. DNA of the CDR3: TGTGCCAGCAGCCCGGGTACCGTAGGAAACACCATATATTTT. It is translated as CASSPGTVGNTIYF.

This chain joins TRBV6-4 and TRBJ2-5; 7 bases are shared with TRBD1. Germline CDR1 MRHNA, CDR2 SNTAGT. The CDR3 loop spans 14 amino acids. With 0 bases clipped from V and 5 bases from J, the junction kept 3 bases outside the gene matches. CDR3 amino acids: CASSDSTGLETQYF. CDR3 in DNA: TGTGCCAGCAGTGACTCGACAGGGTTGGAGACCCAGTACTTC.

CDR3 loop: CASSAHRDNEQFF. The DNA for the CDR3 is TGTGCCAGCTCAGCCCACAGGGACAATGAGCAGTTCTTC. This chain uses TRBV18 with TRBJ2-1; TRBD1 is a possible D gene (6 bases). V shed 5 bases and J shed 5 bases, with 10 bases lying between them. The germline V gene encodes CDR1 KGHSH and CDR2 LQKENI. CDR3 length: 13 amino acids. The full variable domain, in which reference TRBV18 and TRBJ2-1 provide the parts outside the CDR3, is NAGVMQNPRHLVRRRGQEARLRCSPMKGHSHVYWYRQLPEEGLKFMVYLQKENIIDESGMPKERFSAEFPKEGPSILRIQQVVRGDSAAYFCASSAHRDNEQFFGPGTRLTVL.

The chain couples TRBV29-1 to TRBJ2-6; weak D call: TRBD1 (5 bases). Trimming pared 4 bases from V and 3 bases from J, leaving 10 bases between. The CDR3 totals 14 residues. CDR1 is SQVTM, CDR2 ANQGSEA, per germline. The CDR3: CSVAGRVGANVLTF. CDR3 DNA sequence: TGCAGCGTTGCAGGCAGGGTTGGGGCCAACGTCCTGACTTTC.

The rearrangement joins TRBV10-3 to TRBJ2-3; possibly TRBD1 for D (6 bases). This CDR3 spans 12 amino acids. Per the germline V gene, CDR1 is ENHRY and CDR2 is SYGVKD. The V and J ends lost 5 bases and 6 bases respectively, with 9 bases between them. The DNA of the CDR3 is TGTGCCATCAGTCCCAGGGGTGATACGCAGTATTTT. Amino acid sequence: CAISPRGDTQYF.

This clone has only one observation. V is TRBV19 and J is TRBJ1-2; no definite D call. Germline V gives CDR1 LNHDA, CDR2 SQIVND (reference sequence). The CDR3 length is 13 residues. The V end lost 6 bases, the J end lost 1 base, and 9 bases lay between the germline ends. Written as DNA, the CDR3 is TGTGCCAGTAGACCCTCAGATAACTATGGCTACACCTTC. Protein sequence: CASRPSDNYGYTF. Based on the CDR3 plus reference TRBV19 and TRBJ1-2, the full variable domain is DGGITQSPKYLFRKEGQNVTLSCEQNLNHDAMYWYRQDPGQGLRLIYYSQIVNDFQKGDIAEGYSVSREKKESFPLTVTSAQKNPTAFYLCASRPSDNYGYTFGSGTRLTVV.

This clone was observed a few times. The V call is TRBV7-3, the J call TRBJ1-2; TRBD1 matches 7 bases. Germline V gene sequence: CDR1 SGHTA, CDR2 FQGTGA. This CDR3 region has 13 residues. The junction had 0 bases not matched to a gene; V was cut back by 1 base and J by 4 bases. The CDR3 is CASSLNRGYGYTF. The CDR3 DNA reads TGTGCCAGCAGCTTAAACAGGGGCTATGGCTACACCTTC.

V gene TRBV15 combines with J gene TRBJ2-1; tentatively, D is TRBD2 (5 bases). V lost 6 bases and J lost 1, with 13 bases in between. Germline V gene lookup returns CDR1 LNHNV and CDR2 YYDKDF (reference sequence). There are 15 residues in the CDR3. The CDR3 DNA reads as TGTGCCACCAGGTCGGGCGGGCTATCCTACAATGAGCAGTTCTTC. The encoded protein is CATRSGGLSYNEQFF.

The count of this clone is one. The CDR3 region has the DNA TGTGCCAGCAGCTTGGCACTAATCACAGATACGCAGTATTTT. Translation: CASSLALITDTQYF. This chain links TRBV5-4 with TRBJ2-3; D is uncertain. This CDR3 contains 14 residues. V lost 0 bases to trimming and J lost 2 bases, with 7 bases between them. CDR1 and CDR2 from the germline V gene are SGHNT and YYREEE (reference sequence).

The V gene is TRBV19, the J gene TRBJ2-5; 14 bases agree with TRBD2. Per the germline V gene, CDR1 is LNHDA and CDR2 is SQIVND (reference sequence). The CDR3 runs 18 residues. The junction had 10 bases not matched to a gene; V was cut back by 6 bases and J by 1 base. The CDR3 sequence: CASSPGLAGGSRQETQYF. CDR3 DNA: TGTGCCAGTAGCCCTGGACTAGCGGGGGGCTCGCGCCAAGAGACCCAGTACTTC.

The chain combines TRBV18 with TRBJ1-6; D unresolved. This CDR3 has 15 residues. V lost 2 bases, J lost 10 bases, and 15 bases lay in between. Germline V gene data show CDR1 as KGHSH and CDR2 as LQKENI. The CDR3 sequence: CASSPGTAETSPLHF. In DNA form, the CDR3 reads TGTGCCAGCTCACCAGGAACAGCCGAGACCTCACCCCTCCACTTT. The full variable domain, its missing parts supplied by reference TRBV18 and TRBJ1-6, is NAGVMQNPRHLVRRRGQEARLRCSPMKGHSHVYWYRQLPEEGLKFMVYLQKENIIDESGMPKERFSAEFPKEGPSILRIQQVVRGDSAAYFCASSPGTAETSPLHFGNGTRLTVT.

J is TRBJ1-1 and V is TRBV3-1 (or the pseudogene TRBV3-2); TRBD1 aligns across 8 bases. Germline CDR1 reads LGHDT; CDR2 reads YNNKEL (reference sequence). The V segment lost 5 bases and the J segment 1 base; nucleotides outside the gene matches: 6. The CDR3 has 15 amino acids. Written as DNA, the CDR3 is TGTGCCAGCAGCGAGCGGACAGGGTCGAACACTGAAGCTTTCTTT. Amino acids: CASSERTGSNTEAFF.

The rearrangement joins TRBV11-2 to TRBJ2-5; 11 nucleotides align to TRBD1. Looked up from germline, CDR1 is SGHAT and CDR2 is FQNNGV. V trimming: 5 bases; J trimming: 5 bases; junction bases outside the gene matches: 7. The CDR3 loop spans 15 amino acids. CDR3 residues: CASSPGQGAGETQYF. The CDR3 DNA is TGTGCCAGCAGCCCCGGACAGGGGGCAGGGGAGACCCAGTACTTC.

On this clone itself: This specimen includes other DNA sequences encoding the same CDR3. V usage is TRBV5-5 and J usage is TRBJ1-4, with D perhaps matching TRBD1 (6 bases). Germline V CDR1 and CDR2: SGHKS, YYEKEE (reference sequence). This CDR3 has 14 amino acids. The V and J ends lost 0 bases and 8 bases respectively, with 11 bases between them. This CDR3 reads CASSLEGRGEKLFF. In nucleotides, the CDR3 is TGTGCCAGCAGCTTGGAGGGGAGGGGGGAAAAACTGTTTTTT. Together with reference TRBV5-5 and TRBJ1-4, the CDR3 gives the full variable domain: DAGVTQSPTHLIKTRGQQVTLRCSPISGHKSVSWYQQVLGQGPQFIFQYYEKEERGRGNFPDRFSARQFPNYSSELNVNALLLGDSALYLCASSLEGRGEKLFFGSGTQLSVL.

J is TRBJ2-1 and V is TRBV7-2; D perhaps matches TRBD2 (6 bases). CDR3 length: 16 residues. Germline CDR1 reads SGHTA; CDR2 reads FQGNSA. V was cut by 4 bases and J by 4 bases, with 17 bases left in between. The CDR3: CASSWKRLDAYNEQFF. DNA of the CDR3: TGTGCCAGCAGCTGGAAGCGACTAGACGCGTACAATGAGCAGTTCTTC.

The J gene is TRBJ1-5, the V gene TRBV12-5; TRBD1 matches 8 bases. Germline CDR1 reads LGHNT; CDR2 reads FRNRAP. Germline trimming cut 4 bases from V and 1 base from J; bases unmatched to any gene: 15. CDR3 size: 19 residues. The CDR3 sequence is CASGSQMACRGRSNQPQHF. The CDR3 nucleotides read TGTGCTAGTGGTTCACAGATGGCGTGCAGGGGGCGAAGCAATCAGCCCCAGCATTTT.

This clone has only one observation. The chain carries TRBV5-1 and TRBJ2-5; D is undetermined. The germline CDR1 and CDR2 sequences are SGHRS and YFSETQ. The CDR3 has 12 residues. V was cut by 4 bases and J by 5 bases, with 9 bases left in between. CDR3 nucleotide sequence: TGCGCCAGCAGCCTTAATATGGAGACCCAGTACTTC. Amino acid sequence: CASSLNMETQYF.

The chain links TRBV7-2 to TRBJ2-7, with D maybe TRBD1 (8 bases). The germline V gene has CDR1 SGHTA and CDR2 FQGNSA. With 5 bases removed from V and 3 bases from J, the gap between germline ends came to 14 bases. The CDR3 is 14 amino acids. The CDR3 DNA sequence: TGTGCCAGCAGCCTGGACAGGGAGGGCTACGAGCAGTACTTC. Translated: CASSLDREGYEQYF.

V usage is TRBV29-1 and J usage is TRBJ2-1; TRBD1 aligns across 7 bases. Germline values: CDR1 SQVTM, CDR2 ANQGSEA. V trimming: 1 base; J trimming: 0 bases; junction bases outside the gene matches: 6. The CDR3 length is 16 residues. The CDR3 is CSVEGTGGFSYNEQFF. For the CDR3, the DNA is TGCAGCGTTGAAGGGACAGGCGGATTCTCCTACAATGAGCAGTTCTTC.

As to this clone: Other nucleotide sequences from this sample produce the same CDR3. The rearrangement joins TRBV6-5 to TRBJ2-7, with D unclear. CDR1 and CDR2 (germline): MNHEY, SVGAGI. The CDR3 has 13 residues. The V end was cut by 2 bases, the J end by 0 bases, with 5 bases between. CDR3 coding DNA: TGTGCCAGCAGTTACCCGGGCTCCTACGAGCAGTACTTC. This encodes CASSYPGSYEQYF.

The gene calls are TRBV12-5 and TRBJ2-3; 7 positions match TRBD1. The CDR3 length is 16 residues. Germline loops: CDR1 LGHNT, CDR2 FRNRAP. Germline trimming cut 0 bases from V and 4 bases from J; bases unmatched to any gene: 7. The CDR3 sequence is CASGLVLGGRADTQYF. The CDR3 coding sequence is TGTGCTAGTGGTTTGGTGTTAGGGGGCAGAGCAGATACGCAGTATTTT.

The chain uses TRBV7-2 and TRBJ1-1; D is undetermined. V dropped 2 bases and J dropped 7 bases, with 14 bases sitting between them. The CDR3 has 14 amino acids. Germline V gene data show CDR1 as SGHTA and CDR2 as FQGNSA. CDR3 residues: CASSLSYWAGEAFF. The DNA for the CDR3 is TGTGCCAGCAGCTTAAGTTATTGGGCAGGTGAAGCTTTCTTT.

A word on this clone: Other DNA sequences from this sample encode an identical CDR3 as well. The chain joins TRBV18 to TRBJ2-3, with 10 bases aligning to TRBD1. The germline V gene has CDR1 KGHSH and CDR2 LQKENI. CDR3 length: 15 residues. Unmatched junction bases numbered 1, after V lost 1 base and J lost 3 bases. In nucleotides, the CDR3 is TGTGCCAGCTCACCACTGGGACAGGGGACAGATACGCAGTATTTT. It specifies CASSPLGQGTDTQYF. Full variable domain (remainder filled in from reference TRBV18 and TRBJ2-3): NAGVMQNPRHLVRRRGQEARLRCSPMKGHSHVYWYRQLPEEGLKFMVYLQKENIIDESGMPKERFSAEFPKEGPSILRIQQVVRGDSAAYFCASSPLGQGTDTQYFGPGTRLTVL.

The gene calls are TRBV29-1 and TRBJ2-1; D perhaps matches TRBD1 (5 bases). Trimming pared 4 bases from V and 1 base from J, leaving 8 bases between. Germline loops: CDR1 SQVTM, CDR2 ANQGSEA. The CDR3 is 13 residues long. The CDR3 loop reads CSVVRDSYNEQFF. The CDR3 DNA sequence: TGCAGCGTTGTCAGGGATTCCTACAATGAGCAGTTCTTC.

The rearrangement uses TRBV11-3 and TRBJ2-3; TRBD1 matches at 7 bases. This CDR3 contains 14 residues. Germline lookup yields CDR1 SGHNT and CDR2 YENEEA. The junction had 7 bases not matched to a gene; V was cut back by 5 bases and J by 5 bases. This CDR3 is CASSRGTDGDTQYF. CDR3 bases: TGTGCCAGCAGCAGGGGGACAGACGGAGATACGCAGTATTTT.

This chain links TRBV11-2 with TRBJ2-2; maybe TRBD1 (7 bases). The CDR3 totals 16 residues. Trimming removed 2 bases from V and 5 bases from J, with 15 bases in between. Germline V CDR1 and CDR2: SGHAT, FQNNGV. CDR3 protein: CASSLSGGGRTGELFF. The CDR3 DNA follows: TGTGCCAGCAGCTTAAGCGGAGGGGGCAGAACCGGGGAGCTGTTTTTT.

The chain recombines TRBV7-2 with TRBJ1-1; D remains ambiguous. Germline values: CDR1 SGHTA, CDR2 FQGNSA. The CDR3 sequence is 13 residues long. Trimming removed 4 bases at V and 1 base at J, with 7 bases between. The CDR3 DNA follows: TGTGCCAGCAGCTCCACTCCGAACACTGAAGCTTTCTTT. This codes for CASSSTPNTEAFF.

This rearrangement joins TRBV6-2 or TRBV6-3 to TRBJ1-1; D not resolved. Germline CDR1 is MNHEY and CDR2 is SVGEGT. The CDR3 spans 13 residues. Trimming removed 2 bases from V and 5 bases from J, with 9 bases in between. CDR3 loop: CASSYGEKTEAFF. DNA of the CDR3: TGTGCCAGCAGTTACGGGGAGAAGACTGAAGCTTTCTTT.

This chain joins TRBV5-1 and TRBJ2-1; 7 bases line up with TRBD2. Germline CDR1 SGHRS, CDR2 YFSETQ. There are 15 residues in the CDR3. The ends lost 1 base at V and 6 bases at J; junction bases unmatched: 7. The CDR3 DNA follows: TGCGCCAGCAGCTTGTTCTCGCGGGAGATCAATGAGCAGTTCTTC. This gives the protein CASSLFSREINEQFF.

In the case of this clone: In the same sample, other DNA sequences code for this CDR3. The CDR3 loop reads CASSLGTGGYEQYF. The CDR3, as DNA: TGCGCCAGCAGCTTGGGGACAGGGGGATACGAGCAGTACTTC. This rearrangement joins TRBV5-1 to TRBJ2-7; 10 positions match TRBD1. J was trimmed by 4 bases and V by 0 bases; bases with no gene match: 1. In germline, CDR1 is SGHRS, CDR2 YFSETQ. The CDR3 loop spans 14 amino acids.

The CDR3 protein is CASSQPGQGGGYTF. CDR3 nucleotide sequence: TGCGCCAGCAGCCAACCGGGACAGGGAGGCGGCTACACCTTC. V is TRBV4-1 and J is TRBJ1-2; 9 nucleotides align to TRBD1. CDR3 length equals 14 residues. Trimming at V came to 2 bases and at J to 8 bases, leaving 6 bases not matched to a gene. Germline lookup yields CDR1 MGHRA and CDR2 YSYEKL.